This entry concerns a single T cell receptor beta chain. The data were produced by immunoSEQ multiplex PCR, yet TCRdb's version contains in-frame clones alone and is incomplete. The sample consists of approximately 330,000 clones, roughly 87% of them appearing once. The data derive from a study of blood T cell repertoires in COVID-19. The CDR3 is 16 amino acids. V lost 2 bases, J lost 6 bases, and 18 bases lay in between. Germline V gene data show CDR1 as SGHTA and CDR2 as FQGNSA. The V and J genes are TRBV7-2 and TRBJ2-3; D is unresolved. Specimen: peripheral blood. This TCR was recovered from a man under 40 with COVID-19, enrolled during active disease. CDR3 bases: TGTGCCAGCAGCTTATTTGCCTCCCTGATCGGGGATACGCAGTATTTT. Protein: CASSLFASLIGDTQYF.